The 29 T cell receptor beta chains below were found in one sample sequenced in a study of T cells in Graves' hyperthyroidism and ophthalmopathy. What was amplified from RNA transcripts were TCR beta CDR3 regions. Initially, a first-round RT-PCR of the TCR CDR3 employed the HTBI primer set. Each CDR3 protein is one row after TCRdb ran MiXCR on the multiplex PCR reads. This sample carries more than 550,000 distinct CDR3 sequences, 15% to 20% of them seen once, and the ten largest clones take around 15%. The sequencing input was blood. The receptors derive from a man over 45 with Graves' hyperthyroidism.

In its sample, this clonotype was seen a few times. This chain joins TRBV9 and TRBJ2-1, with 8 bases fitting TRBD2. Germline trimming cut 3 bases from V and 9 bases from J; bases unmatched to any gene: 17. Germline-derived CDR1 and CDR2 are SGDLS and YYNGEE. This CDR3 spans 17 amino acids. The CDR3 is CASSGKTSADLRGEQFF. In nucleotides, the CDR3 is TGTGCCAGCAGCGGGAAGACTAGCGCAGATCTCCGGGGTGAGCAGTTCTTC.

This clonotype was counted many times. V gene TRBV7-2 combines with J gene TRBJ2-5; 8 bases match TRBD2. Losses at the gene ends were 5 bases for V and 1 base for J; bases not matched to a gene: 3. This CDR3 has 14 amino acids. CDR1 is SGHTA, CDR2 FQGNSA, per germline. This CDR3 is CASSKLAAQETQYF. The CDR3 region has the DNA TGTGCCAGCAGCAAACTAGCGGCCCAAGAGACCCAGTACTTC.

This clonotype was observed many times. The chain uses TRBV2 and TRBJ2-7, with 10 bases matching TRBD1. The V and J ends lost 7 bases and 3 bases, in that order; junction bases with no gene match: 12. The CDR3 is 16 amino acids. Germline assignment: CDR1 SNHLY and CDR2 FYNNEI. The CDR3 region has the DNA TGTGCCAGCACCCCAAGGGACAGGGGAAATAGCTACGAGCAGTACTTC. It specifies CASTPRDRGNSYEQYF.

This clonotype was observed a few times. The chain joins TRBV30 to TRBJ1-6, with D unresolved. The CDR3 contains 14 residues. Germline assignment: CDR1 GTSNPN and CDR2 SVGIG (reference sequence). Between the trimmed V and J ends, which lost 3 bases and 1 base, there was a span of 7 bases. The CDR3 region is CAWRRESYNSPLHF. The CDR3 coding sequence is TGTGCCTGGAGACGGGAGTCCTATAATTCACCCCTCCACTTT.

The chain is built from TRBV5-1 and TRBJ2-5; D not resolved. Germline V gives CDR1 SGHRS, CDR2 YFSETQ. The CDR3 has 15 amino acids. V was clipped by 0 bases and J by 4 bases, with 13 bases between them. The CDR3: CASSLEEKIVETQYF. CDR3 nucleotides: TGCGCCAGCAGCTTGGAGGAGAAAATTGTAGAGACCCAGTACTTC.

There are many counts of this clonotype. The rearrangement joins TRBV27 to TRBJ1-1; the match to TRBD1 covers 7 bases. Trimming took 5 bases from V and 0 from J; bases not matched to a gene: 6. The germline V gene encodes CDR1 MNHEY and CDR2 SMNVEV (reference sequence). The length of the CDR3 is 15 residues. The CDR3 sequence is CASSEGQNMNTEAFF. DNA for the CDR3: TGTGCCAGCAGTGAGGGACAGAATATGAACACTGAAGCTTTCTTT.

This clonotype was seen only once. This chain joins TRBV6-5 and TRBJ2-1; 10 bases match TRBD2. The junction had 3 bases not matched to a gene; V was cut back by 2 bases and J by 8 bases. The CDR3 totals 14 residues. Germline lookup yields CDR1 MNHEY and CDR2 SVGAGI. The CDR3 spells CASSYASGRYEQFF. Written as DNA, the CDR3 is TGTGCCAGCAGTTACGCTAGCGGGAGATATGAGCAGTTCTTC.

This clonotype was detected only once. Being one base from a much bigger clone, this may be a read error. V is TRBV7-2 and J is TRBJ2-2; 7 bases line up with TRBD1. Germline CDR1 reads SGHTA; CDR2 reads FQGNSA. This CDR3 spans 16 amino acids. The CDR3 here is CASRPPGTVNTGEPFF. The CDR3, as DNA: TGTGCCAGCAGACCACCCGGGACAGTAAACACCGGGGAGCCGTTTTTT.

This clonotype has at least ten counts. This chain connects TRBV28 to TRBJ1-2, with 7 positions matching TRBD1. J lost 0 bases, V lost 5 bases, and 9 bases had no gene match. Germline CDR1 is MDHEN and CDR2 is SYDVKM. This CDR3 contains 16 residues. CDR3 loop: CASSVLDRETNYGYTF. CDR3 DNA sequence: TGTGCCAGCAGTGTTCTAGACAGGGAAACTAACTATGGCTACACCTTC.

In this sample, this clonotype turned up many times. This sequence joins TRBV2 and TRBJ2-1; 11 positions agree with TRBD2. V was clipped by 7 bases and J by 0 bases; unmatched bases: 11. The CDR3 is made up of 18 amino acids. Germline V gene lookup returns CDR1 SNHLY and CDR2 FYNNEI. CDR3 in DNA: TGTGCCAGCAATAAGGGACTAGCGGAACCATCCTCCTACAATGAGCAGTTCTTC. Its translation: CASNKGLAEPSSYNEQFF.

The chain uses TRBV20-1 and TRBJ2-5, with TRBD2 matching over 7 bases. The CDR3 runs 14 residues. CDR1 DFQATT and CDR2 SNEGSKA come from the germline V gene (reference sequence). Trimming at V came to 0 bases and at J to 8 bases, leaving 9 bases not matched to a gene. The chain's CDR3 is CSARETGGKATQYF. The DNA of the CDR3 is TGCAGTGCTAGAGAGACCGGGGGGAAGGCTACCCAGTACTTC.

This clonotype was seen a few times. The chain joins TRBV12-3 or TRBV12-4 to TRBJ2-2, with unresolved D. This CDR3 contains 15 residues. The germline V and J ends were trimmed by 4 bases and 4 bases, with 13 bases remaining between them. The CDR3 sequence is CASSSRRVFTGELFF. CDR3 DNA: TGTGCCAGCAGTTCAAGACGGGTTTTCACCGGGGAGCTGTTTTTT.

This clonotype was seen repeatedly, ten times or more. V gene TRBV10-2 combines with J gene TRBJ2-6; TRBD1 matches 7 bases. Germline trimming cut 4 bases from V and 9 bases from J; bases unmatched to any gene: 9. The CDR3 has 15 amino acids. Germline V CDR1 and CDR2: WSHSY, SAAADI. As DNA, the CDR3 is TGCGCCAGCAGTGGGATGGGACAGAGGGTCAACGTCCTGACTTTC. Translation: CASSGMGQRVNVLTF.

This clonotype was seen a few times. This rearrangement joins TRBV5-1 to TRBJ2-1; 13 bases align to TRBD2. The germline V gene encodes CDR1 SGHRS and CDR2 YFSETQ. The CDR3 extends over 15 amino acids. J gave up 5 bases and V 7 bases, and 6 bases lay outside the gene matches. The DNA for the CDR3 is TGCGCCAGCGGGACCGGGACTAGCGGGAACAATGAGCAGTTCTTC. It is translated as CASGTGTSGNNEQFF.

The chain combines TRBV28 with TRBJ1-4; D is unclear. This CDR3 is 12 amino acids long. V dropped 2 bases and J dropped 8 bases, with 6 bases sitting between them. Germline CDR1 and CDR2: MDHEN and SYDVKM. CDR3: CASSLGAEKLFF. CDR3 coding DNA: TGTGCCAGCAGTTTAGGAGCCGAAAAACTGTTTTTT.

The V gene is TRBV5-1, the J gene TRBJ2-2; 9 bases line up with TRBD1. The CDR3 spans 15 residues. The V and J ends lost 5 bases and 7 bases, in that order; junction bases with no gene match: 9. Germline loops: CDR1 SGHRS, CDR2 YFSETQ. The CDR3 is CASRPGQGLYGELFF. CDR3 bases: TGCGCCAGCAGACCGGGACAGGGTCTCTACGGGGAGCTGTTTTTT.

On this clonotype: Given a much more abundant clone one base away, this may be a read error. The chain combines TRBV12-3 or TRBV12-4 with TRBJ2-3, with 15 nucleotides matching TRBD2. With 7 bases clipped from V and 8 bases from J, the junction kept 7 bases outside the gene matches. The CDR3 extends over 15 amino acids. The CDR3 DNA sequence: TGTGCCAGCAATATACCGGGACTAGCGGGAGGTACGCAGTATTTT. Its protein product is CASNIPGLAGGTQYF.

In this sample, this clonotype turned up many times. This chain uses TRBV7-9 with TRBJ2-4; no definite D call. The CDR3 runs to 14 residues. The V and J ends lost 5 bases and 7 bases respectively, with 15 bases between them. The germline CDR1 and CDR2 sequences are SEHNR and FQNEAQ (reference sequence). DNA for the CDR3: TGTGCCAGCAGCGTAAACCAGGAGTTGAACATTCAGTACTTC. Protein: CASSVNQELNIQYF. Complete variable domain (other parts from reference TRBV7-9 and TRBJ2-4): DTGVSQNPRHKITKRGQNVTFRCDPISEHNRLYWYRQTLGQGPEFLTYFQNEAQLEKSRLLSDRFSAERPKGSFSTLEIQRTEQGDSAMYLCASSVNQELNIQYFGAGTRLSVL.

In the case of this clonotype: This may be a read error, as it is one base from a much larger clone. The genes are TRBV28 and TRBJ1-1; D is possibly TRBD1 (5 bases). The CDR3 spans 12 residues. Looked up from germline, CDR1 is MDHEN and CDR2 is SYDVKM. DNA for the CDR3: TGTACCAGCAGACGGGACTCCCAAGGAGCTTTCTTT. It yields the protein CTSRRDSQGAFF.

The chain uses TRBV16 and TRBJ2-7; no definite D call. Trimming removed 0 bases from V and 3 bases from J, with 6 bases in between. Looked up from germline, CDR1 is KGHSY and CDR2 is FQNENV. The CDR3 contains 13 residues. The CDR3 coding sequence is TGTGCCAGCAGCCAATCGTTAGACTACGAGCAGTACTTC. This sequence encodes CASSQSLDYEQYF.

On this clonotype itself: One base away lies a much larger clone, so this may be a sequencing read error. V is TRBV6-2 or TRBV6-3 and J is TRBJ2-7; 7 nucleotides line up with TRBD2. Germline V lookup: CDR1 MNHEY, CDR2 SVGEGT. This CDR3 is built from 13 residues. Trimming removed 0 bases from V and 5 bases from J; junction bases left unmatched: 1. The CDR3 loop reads CASSYSRGDEQYF. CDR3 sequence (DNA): TGTGCCAGCAGTTACTCACGGGGGGACGAGCAGTACTTC.

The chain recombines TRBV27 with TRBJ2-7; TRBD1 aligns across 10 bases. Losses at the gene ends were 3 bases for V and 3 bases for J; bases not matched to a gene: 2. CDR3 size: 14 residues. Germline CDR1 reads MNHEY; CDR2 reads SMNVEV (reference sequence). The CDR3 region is CASSFGDRGYEQYF. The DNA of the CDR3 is TGTGCCAGCAGTTTTGGGGACAGGGGCTACGAGCAGTACTTC.

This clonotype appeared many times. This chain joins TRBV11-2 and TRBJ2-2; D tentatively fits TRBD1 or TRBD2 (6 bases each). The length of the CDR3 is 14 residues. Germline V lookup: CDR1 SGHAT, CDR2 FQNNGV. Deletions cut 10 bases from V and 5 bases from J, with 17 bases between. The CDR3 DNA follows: TGTGCCACCCGCATAGGGGGGAATACCGGGGAGCTGTTTTTT. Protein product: CATRIGGNTGELFF. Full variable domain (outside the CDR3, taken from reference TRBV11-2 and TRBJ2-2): EAGVAQSPRYKIIEKRQSVAFWCNPISGHATLYWYQQILGQGPKLLIQFQNNGVVDDSQLPKDRFSAERLKGVDSTLKIQPAKLEDSAVYLCATRIGGNTGELFFGEGSRLTVL.

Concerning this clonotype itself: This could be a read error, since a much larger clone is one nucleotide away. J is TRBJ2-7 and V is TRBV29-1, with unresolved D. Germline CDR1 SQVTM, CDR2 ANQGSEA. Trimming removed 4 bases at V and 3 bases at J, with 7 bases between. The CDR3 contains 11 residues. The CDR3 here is CSVAQDYEQYF. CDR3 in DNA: TGCAGCGTTGCTCAGGACTACGAGCAGTACTTC.

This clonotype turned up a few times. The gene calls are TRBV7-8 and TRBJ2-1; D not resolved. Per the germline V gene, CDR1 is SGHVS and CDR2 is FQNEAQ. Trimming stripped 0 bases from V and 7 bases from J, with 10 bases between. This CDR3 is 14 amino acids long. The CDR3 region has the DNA TGTGCCAGCAGCTTAGCTCACCTGGGAAATGAGCAGTTCTTC. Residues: CASSLAHLGNEQFF.

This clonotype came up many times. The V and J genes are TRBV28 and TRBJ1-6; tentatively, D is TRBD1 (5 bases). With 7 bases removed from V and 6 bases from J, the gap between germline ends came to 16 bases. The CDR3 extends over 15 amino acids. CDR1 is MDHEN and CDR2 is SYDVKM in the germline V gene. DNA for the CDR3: TGTGCCAGCACCTCAGGGTCTCCTGGTAATTCACCCCTCCACTTT. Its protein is CASTSGSPGNSPLHF.

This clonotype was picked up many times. The CDR3 loop reads CAWSLGGKTEAFF. The CDR3 DNA reads TGTGCCTGGAGCCTCGGCGGGAAAACTGAAGCTTTCTTT. V usage is TRBV30 and J usage is TRBJ1-1; the D is unclear. Per the germline V gene, CDR1 is GTSNPN and CDR2 is SVGIG (reference sequence). The CDR3 extends over 13 amino acids. Trimming pared 3 bases from V and 5 bases from J, leaving 13 bases between.

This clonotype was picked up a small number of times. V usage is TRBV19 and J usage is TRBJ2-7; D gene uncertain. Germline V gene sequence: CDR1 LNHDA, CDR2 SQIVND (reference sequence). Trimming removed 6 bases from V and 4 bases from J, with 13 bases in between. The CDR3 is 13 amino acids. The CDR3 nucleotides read TGTGCCAGTAGCTTTCCTGGACGGTACGAGCAGTACTTC. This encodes CASSFPGRYEQYF.

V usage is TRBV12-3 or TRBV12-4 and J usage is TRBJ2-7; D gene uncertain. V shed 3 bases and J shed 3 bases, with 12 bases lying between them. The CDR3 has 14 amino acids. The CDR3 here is CASSFERNLYEQYF. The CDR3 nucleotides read TGTGCCAGCAGTTTCGAGAGGAACCTCTACGAGCAGTACTTC.